The entry below describes one TCR beta chain. Its antigen is unidentified. The data were taken from a study of beta chain features in type 1 diabetes. Germline-derived CDR1 and CDR2 are SNHLY and FYNNEI. V was trimmed by 5 bases and J by 7 bases, leaving 8 bases between them. The CDR3 is 11 amino acids. General study points: The naive, central memory and Treg TCRB repertoires showed an apparent similarity that was greater among patients than among healthy donors. High TCR expression in some cells could lead to their over-representation in cDNA sequencing. Significant though moderate, a shortening of TCRB CDR3s appeared in all four CD4+ subsets of Type 1 diabetes patients.

Researchers reported sorting CD4+ naive, central memory, regulatory and stem cell-like memory cells via CD45RO/CCR7/CD25/CD127/CD95/CD27. Purity (above 98%) was reached by all sorted populations. Expressed TCRB transcripts were sequenced because the entire RNA isolate underwent reverse transcription. Some clones are missing from TCRdb's copy, which holds only in-frame ones; the method was immunoSEQ multiplex PCR. The sample includes under 400,000 clones, around 13% of them seen just once. This clonotype originated in a woman aged 18-29 years with type 1 diabetes. The V gene is TRBV2, the J gene TRBJ1-2; D unresolved. Sequencing used naive CD4+ T cells from blood. The CDR3, as DNA: TGTGCCAGCAGTAACACCCGTGGCTACACCTTC. Translated, it gives CASSNTRGYTF.